This TCR beta chain comes out of a study of blood T cell repertoires in COVID-19. Across the whole study: The study drew acute and convalescent COVID-19 samples from the United States, Italy and Spain. The analysed material was cDNA or gDNA that came from T cells, B-cell-depleted T cells, or PBMCs.

Authors' data handling: Reference gene primers were amplified, and this amplification served to estimate nucleated cell counts. Assay used: immunoSEQ multiplex PCR; TCRdb lists only in-frame clones, some missing. The DNA was the basis for D and trimming; V, J and clone size are from that table. The sample yields some 200,000 clones, 60% to 85% seen once. This clone was counted only a few times. The sample consisted of peripheral blood. This clonotype was obtained from a woman aged 45-65 years with active or convalescent COVID-19.

The CDR3 DNA follows: TGTGCCAGCAGCTCAAGCCTAGGGGGGGTCGGAAATCAGCCCCAGCATTTT. This sequence encodes CASSSSLGGVGNQPQHF. The rearrangement uses TRBV7-9 and TRBJ1-5, with a possible D match to TRBD1 (6 bases). Germline V gene sequence: CDR1 SEHNR, CDR2 FQNEAQ (reference sequence). CDR3 length equals 17 residues. Trimming pared 4 bases from V and 4 bases from J, leaving 20 bases between.